Below are 17 T cell receptor beta chains sequenced from a single sample in a study of blood T cell repertoires in COVID-19. Sequencing was performed with immunoSEQ multiplex PCR; in TCRdb, only in-frame clones are kept and a portion is missing. The sample includes roughly 70,000 clones, around nine tenths of them seen just once. The sequenced sample consisted of peripheral blood. Receptors were obtained from a man aged 65-85 years with acute or convalescent COVID-19.

The J gene is TRBJ1-4, the V gene TRBV18, with D possibly matching TRBD1 (6 bases). Germline V CDR1 and CDR2: KGHSH, LQKENI. The CDR3 sequence is 15 residues long. Trimming left V 5 bases short and J 3 bases short, with 13 bases between. The CDR3 DNA sequence: TGTGCCAGCTCATCCGGGGGGCCTTCTAATGAAAAACTGTTTTTT. It encodes CASSSGGPSNEKLFF.

J is TRBJ2-7 and V is TRBV7-3, with D possibly matching TRBD1 (5 bases). Trimming cost V 6 bases and J 4 bases, with 13 bases left between them. The CDR3 length is 13 residues. Looked up from germline, CDR1 is SGHTA and CDR2 is FQGTGA. CDR3 residues: CASSRGRGYEQYF. CDR3 nucleotides: TGTGCCAGCAGTCGCGGAAGGGGATACGAGCAGTACTTC.

The chain employs TRBV4-1 and TRBJ1-5, with 10 bases lining up with TRBD1. With 4 bases clipped from V and 3 bases from J, the junction kept 9 bases outside the gene matches. The CDR3 runs 17 residues. Germline CDR1 MGHRA, CDR2 YSYEKL. CDR3 sequence reads: CASSPRGQGVVNQPQHF. In DNA, the CDR3 is TGCGCCAGCAGCCCGAGAGGACAGGGGGTAGTCAATCAGCCCCAGCATTTT.

The rearrangement uses TRBV28 and TRBJ2-4; 7 bases are shared with TRBD1. From germline, CDR1 is MDHEN and CDR2 SYDVKM. Germline trimming cut 6 bases from V and 2 bases from J; bases unmatched to any gene: 13. This CDR3 spans 17 amino acids. The CDR3 DNA reads as TGTGCCAGCAGCCCCCTGAGAGGGGGCGGAACCAAAAACATTCAGTACTTC. Translated, it gives CASSPLRGGGTKNIQYF.

This rearrangement joins TRBV28 to TRBJ1-1; weak D call: TRBD1 (5 bases). The germline gives CDR1 MDHEN, CDR2 SYDVKM. Trimming pared 3 bases from V and 6 bases from J, leaving 14 bases between. The CDR3 has 14 amino acids. In DNA form, the CDR3 reads TGTGCCAGCAGTTTGACAGTAAGTGTGGCTGAAGCTTTCTTT. It codes for CASSLTVSVAEAFF.

This clone has a single count. The chain employs TRBV9 and TRBJ2-3; 10 bases map to TRBD2. Germline V gene lookup returns CDR1 SGDLS and CDR2 YYNGEE. V shed 4 bases and J 3 bases; nucleotides not matched to a gene: 17. There are 19 residues in the CDR3. The CDR3 region has the DNA TGTGCCAGCAGCCTCGGGTGGTTAGCGGGGGGCACCCGTACAGATACGCAGTATTTT. This translates into CASSLGWLAGGTRTDTQYF.

V is TRBV28 and J is TRBJ2-7; no clear D. Germline V CDR1 and CDR2: MDHEN, SYDVKM. CDR3 length equals 14 residues. Trimming shortened V by 5 bases and J by 2 bases, and 13 bases separated the two germline ends. CDR3 sequence (DNA): TGTGCCAGCAGTAAGAGTCCGGGTCCCTACGAGCAGTACTTC. It specifies CASSKSPGPYEQYF. The full variable domain, in which reference TRBV28 and TRBJ2-7 provide the parts outside the CDR3, is DVKVTQSSRYLVKRTGEKVFLECVQDMDHENMFWYRQDPGLGLRLIYFSYDVKMKEKGDIPEGYSVSREKKERFSLILESASTNQTSMYLCASSKSPGPYEQYFGPGTRLTVT.

The chain is built from TRBV2 and TRBJ1-1; possible D gene TRBD1, 6 bases. Germline CDR1 reads SNHLY; CDR2 reads FYNNEI. V was clipped by 8 bases and J by 4 bases, with 17 bases between them. The CDR3 has 14 residues. CDR3 region: CASDRTAMGTEAFF. The CDR3 DNA is TGTGCCAGCGATAGGACAGCCATGGGCACTGAAGCTTTCTTT. The full variable domain, completed using reference TRBV2 and TRBJ1-1, is EPEVTQTPSHQVTQMGQEVILRCVPISNHLYFYWYRQILGQKVEFLVSFYNNEISEKSEIFDDQFSVERPDGSNFTLKIRSTKLEDSAMYFCASDRTAMGTEAFFGQGTRLTVV.

The chain joins TRBV19 to TRBJ2-1; the match to TRBD2 covers 14 bases. The germline V gene has CDR1 LNHDA and CDR2 SQIVND (reference sequence). The CDR3 spans 21 residues. V dropped 5 bases and J dropped 1; count of bases not matched to a gene: 16. The CDR3 reads CASSGGLPGTSGGRSYNEQFF. CDR3 DNA: TGTGCCAGTAGTGGGGGACTCCCAGGGACTAGCGGGGGCCGATCCTACAATGAGCAGTTCTTC.

This chain uses TRBV5-1 with TRBJ1-1; maybe TRBD1 (6 bases). The CDR3 has 14 amino acids. The germline CDR1 and CDR2 sequences are SGHRS and YFSETQ. V gave up 7 bases and J gave up 1 base, with 14 bases separating them. The CDR3 spells CASRDGGANTEAFF. CDR3 DNA: TGCGCCAGCCGTGATGGGGGGGCGAACACTGAAGCTTTCTTT.

The rearrangement links TRBV4-2 to TRBJ1-2, with TRBD1 matching 7 bases. The CDR3 extends over 14 amino acids. CDR1 and CDR2 (germline): LGHNA, YNFKEQ. J lost 4 bases, V lost 4 bases, and 6 bases had no gene match. CDR3 protein: CASSRLDRTYGYTF. In DNA, the CDR3 is TGTGCCAGCAGCCGACTGGACAGGACCTATGGCTACACCTTC.

The chain couples TRBV7-3 to TRBJ2-1; 8 bases agree with TRBD2. V trimming: 4 bases; J trimming: 0 bases; junction bases outside the gene matches: 5. Germline loops: CDR1 SGHTA, CDR2 FQGTGA. CDR3 size: 16 residues. CDR3 sequence reads: CASSSLAGSSYNEQFF. In DNA, the CDR3 is TGTGCCAGCAGCTCCTTAGCGGGGTCCTCCTACAATGAGCAGTTCTTC.

V usage is TRBV5-5 and J usage is TRBJ1-2; 7 positions match TRBD1. The V segment lost 4 bases and the J segment 2 bases; nucleotides outside the gene matches: 5. From germline, CDR1 is SGHKS and CDR2 YYEKEE (reference sequence). This CDR3 has 14 amino acids. CDR3 in amino acids: CASSPLTGNYGYTF. DNA for the CDR3: TGTGCCAGCAGCCCGTTGACAGGGAACTATGGCTACACCTTC.

The V and J genes are TRBV5-6 and TRBJ1-4; TRBD1 might be the D (5 bases). CDR1 is SGHDT and CDR2 is YYEEEE in the germline V gene. CDR3 length: 16 amino acids. V lost 3 bases to trimming and J lost 0 bases, with 12 bases between them. The chain's CDR3 is CASSSRQLTTNEKLFF. CDR3 DNA: TGTGCCAGCAGCTCTCGACAGTTGACAACTAATGAAAAACTGTTTTTT. The variable domain in full, completed from reference TRBV5-6 and TRBJ1-4, reads DAGVTQSPTHLIKTRGQQVTLRCSPKSGHDTVSWYQQALGQGPQFIFQYYEEEERQRGNFPDRFSGHQFPNYSSELNVNALLLGDSALYLCASSSRQLTTNEKLFFGSGTQLSVL.

V and J are TRBV6-2 or TRBV6-3 and TRBJ2-1; maybe TRBD2 (5 bases). V lost 5 bases, J lost 4 bases, and 15 bases lay in between. In germline, CDR1 is MNHEY, CDR2 SVGEGT. This CDR3 comprises 15 residues. DNA for the CDR3: TGTGCCAGCAGTCAGCAGTGGGGAGTGTACAATGAGCAGTTCTTC. It yields the protein CASSQQWGVYNEQFF.

This chain joins TRBV4-1 and TRBJ2-7; the match to TRBD1 covers 9 bases. CDR3 length: 17 amino acids. The J segment lost 3 bases and the V segment lost 0 bases, leaving 9 bases of the junction unmatched. Germline V gives CDR1 MGHRA, CDR2 YSYEKL. The CDR3 bases are TGCGCCAGCAGCCAAGAAATGAGAAACAGGGGGCTCTACGAGCAGTACTTC. Protein sequence: CASSQEMRNRGLYEQYF.

This chain joins TRBV5-5 and TRBJ1-2; 11 nucleotides line up with TRBD1. V shed 0 bases, J shed 7 bases, and the junction held 8 bases outside the gene matches. This CDR3 comprises 16 residues. Germline loops: CDR1 SGHKS, CDR2 YYEKEE (reference sequence). The CDR3 DNA reads as TGTGCCAGCAGCTTGGAACCAGGACAGGGGGCTTCTGGCTACACCTTC. This codes for CASSLEPGQGASGYTF.